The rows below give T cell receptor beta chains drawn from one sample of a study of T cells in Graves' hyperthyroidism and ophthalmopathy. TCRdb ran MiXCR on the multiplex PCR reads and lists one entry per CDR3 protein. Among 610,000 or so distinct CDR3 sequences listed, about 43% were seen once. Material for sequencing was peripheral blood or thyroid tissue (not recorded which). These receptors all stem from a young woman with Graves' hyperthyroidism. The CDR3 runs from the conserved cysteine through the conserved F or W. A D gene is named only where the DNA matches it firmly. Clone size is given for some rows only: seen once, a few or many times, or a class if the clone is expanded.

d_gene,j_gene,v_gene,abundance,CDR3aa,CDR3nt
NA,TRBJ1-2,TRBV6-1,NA,CASSVVRGGGYTF,TGTGCCAGCAGTGTCGTCAGGGGCGGAGGCTACACCTTC
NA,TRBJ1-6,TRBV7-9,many,CASSLPDSGDSSPLHF,TGTGCCAGCAGCTTACCAGACAGTGGCGATAGTTCACCCCTCCACTTT
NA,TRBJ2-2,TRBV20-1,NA,CSAKRGGAGGTGELFF,TGCAGTGCCAAAAGGGGGGGGGCCGGAGGCACCGGGGAGCTGTTTTTT
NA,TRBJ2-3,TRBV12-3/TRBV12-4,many,CASSQTSPDTQYF,TGTGCCAGCAGTCAGACTAGTCCGGATACGCAGTATTTT
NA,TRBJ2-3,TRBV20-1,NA,CSARGDFYTDTQYF,TGCAGTGCTAGGGGGGACTTCTACACAGATACGCAGTATTTT
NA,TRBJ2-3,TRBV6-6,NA,CASSQTGTPTDTQYF,TGTGCCAGCAGTCAAACCGGGACACCTACAGATACGCAGTATTTT
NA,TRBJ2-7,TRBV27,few,CASSFLGNLAEQYF,TGTGCCAGCAGTTTCTTAGGTAATCTAGCCGAGCAGTACTTC
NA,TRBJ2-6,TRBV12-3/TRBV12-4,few,CASSLAGPGPPSGANVLTF,TGTGCCAGCAGTTTAGCCGGGCCCGGACCCCCCTCTGGGGCCAACGTCCTGACTTTC
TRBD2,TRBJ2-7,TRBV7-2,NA,CASSLLRTSGGGNEQYF,TGTGCCAGCAGCTTACTAAGGACTAGCGGGGGGGGAAATGAGCAGTACTTC
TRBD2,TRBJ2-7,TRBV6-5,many,CASGLAGREQYF,TGTGCCAGCGGACTAGCGGGACGGGAGCAGTACTTC
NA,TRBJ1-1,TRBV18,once,CASSQRGGQGTEAFF,TGTGCCAGCTCCCAACGGGGGGGCCAAGGGACTGAAGCTTTCTTT
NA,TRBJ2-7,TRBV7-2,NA,CASNKAGNYEQYF,TGTGCCAGCAACAAGGCAGGGAACTACGAGCAGTACTTC
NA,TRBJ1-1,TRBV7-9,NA,CVSSLSMNTEAFF,TGTGTCAGCAGCTTATCAATGAACACTGAAGCTTTCTTT
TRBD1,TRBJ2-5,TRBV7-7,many,CASSLNRGQETQYF,TGTGCTAGCAGCTTAAACAGGGGCCAAGAGACCCAGTACTTC
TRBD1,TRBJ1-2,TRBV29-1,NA,CSSYRSGTAQYGYTF,TGCAGCAGCTACCGTTCCGGGACAGCGCAATATGGCTACACCTTC
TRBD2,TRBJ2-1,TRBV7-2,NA,CASSLIMAGGNEQFF,TGTGCCAGCAGCTTAATTATGGCGGGGGGCAATGAGCAGTTCTTC
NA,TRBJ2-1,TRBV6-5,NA,CASSSPVGDNEQFF,TGTGCCAGCAGTTCCCCCGTTGGGGACAATGAGCAGTTCTTC
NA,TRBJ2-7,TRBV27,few,CASSLTGLAYEQYF,TGTGCCAGCAGTTTGACTGGTTTGGCCTACGAGCAGTACTTC
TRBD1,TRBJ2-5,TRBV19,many,CASSALDRGVRAQYF,TGTGCCAGTAGTGCCCTGGACAGGGGGGTAAGGGCCCAGTACTTC
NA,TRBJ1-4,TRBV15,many,CATSRDIWGANEKLFF,TGTGCCACCAGCAGAGATATTTGGGGGGCTAATGAAAAACTGTTTTTT
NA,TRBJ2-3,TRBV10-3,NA,CAISTGEGDTQYF,TGTGCCATCAGCACGGGAGAGGGAGATACGCAGTATTTT
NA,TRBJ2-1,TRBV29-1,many,CSVRIGQEQFF,TGCAGCGTTAGGATAGGACAGGAGCAGTTCTTC
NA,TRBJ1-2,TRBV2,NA,CPSRVAYGYTF,TGTCCCAGCAGGGTTGCCTATGGCTACACCTTC
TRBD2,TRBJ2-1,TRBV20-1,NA,CSAIAGSHEQFF,TGCAGTGCAATAGCGGGAAGCCATGAGCAGTTCTTC
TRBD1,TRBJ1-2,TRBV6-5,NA,CASSYTSGQGGGYTF,TGTGCCAGCAGTTACACTTCTGGACAGGGAGGCGGCTACACCTTC
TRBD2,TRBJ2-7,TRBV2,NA,CASQAGEDPYEQYF,TGTGCCAGCCAAGCGGGAGAGGATCCCTACGAGCAGTACTTC